The T cell receptor beta chain under discussion was sequenced for a study of blood T cells in healthy people across ages. This CDR3 is 13 amino acids long. V lost 4 bases, J lost 3 bases, and 5 bases stayed unmatched. From germline, CDR1 is SQVTM and CDR2 ANQGSEA. The study drew donors from healthy Caucasian individuals in Russia aged roughly 6 to 100. Together with a sample-barcoded 5' primer, a J-beta primer mix was included in a second PCR lasting about 7 to 11 cycles. Via MiXCR, TCRdb re-called the 5' RACE reads, giving one row per CDR3 protein. There are 600,000 to 650,000 distinct CDR3 sequences in the sample; 45% to 65% occur only once, and 35% to 40% lies in the top ten.

Sample: blood. The genes are TRBV29-1 and TRBJ1-1, with 7 bases fitting TRBD1. The clonotype was recovered from a man in his sixties in good health. The CDR3 DNA follows: TGCAGCGTTGTAGGCCAGGGGGACACTGAAGCTTTCTTT. Protein product: CSVVGQGDTEAFF. Supplemented by reference TRBV29-1 and TRBJ1-1, the full variable domain reads SAVISQKPSRDICQRGTSLTIQCQVDSQVTMMFWYRQQPGQSLTLIATANQGSEATYESGFVIDKFPISRPNLTFSTLTVSNMSPEDSSIYLCSVVGQGDTEAFFGQGTRLTVV.